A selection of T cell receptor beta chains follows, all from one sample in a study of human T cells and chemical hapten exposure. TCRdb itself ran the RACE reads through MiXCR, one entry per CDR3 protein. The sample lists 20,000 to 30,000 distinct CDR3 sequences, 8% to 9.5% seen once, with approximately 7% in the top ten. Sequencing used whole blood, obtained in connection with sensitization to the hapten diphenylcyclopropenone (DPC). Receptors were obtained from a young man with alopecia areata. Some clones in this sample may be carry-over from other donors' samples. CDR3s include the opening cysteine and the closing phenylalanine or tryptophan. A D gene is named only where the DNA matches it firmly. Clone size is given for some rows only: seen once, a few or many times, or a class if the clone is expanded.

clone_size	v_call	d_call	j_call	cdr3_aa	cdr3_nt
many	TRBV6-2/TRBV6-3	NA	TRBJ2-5	CAVGYQETQYF	TGTGCCGTCGGGTACCAAGAGACCCAGTACTTC
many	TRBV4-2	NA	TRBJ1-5	CASSQGRERGQPQHF	TGTGCCAGCAGCCAGGGGAGGGAAAGGGGTCAGCCCCAGCATTTT
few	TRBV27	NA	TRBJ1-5	CASSFTAHQPQHF	TGTGCCAGCAGTTTTACAGCCCATCAGCCCCAGCATTTT
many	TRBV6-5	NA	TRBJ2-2	CASREGSSTTGELFF	TGTGCCAGCAGGGAGGGGTCTAGCACCACCGGGGAGCTGTTTTTT
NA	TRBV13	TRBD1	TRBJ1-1	CASSLGAGTGGSDTEAFF	TGTGCCAGCAGCTTAGGCGCCGGGACAGGGGGCTCCGACACTGAAGCTTTCTTT
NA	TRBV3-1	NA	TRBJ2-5	CASSQAIRVGETQYF	TGTGCCAGCAGCCAAGCAATTAGGGTTGGAGAGACCCAGTACTTC
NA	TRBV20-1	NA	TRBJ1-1	CSAREPLTQGRGTEAFF	TGCAGTGCTAGAGAACCCCTTACACAGGGAAGAGGCACTGAAGCTTTCTTT
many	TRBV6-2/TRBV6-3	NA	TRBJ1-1	CASSFPGPPGAEAFF	TGTGCCAGCAGTTTCCCGGGTCCCCCTGGGGCTGAAGCTTTCTTT
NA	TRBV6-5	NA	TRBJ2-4	CASGPLRDQNIQYF	TGTGCCAGTGGCCCCCTCAGGGACCAAAACATTCAGTACTTC
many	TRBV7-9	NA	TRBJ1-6	CASSLPGDDSPLHF	TGTGCCAGCAGCTTGCCCGGTGATGATTCACCCCTCCACTTT
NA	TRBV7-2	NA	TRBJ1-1	CAIQTGMNTEAFF	TGTGCCATCCAGACAGGAATGAACACTGAAGCTTTCTTT
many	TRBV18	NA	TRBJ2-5	CASSPLQQRNWDLRETQYF	TGTGCCAGCTCACCACTGCAACAACGTAACTGGGATCTAAGAGAGACCCAGTACTTC
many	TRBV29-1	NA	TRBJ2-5	CSVRTVSGLETQYF	TGCAGCGTCCGTACAGTTAGCGGCTTGGAGACCCAGTACTTC
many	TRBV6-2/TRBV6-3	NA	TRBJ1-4	CASSSLQGHPEKLFF	TGTGCCAGCAGTTCTCTCCAGGGACACCCGGAAAAACTGTTTTTT
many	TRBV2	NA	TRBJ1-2	CASSGLGRGHGYTF	TGTGCCAGCAGTGGGTTAGGCAGGGGCCATGGCTACACCTTC
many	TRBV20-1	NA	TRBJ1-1	CSARDVSEAFF	TGCAGTGCTAGAGATGTCAGTGAAGCTTTCTTT
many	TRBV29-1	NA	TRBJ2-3	CSARLRDSPTDTQYF	TGCAGCGCGCGCCTCAGGGATTCCCCCACAGATACGCAGTATTTT
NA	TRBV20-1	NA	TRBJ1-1	CSARVLADTEAFF	TGCAGTGCTAGAGTCTTGGCAGACACTGAAGCTTTCTTT
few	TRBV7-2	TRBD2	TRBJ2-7	CASSERTSNSYEQYF	TGTGCCAGCAGCGAAAGGACTAGTAATTCCTACGAGCAGTACTTC
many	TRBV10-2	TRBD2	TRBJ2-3	CASSVSSGRTDTQYF	TGCGCCAGCAGTGTGTCTAGCGGCCGCACAGATACGCAGTATTTT
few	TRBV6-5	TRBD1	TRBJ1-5	CASSSPGQGNQPQHF	TGTGCCAGCAGCTCACCTGGACAGGGAAATCAGCCCCAGCATTTT
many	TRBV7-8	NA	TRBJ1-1	CASRRGSMNTEAFF	TGTGCCAGTCGAAGGGGGAGTATGAACACTGAAGCTTTCTTT
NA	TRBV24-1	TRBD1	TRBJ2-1	CATSDAGTGSNEQFF	TGTGCCACCAGTGATGCCGGGACAGGGTCCAATGAGCAGTTCTTC
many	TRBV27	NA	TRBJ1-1	CASSGGREAFF	TGTGCCAGCAGCGGAGGGCGGGAAGCTTTCTTT
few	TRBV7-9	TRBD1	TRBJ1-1	CASRGTGVNEAFF	TGTGCCAGCAGAGGGACAGGGGTTAATGAAGCTTTCTTT
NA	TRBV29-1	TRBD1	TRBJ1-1	CSVEDGTAEAFF	TGCAGCGTTGAAGATGGGACAGCTGAAGCTTTCTTT
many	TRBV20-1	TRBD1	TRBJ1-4	CSAAGTEATNEKLFF	TGCAGTGCGGCCGGGACAGAGGCAACTAATGAAAAACTGTTTTTT
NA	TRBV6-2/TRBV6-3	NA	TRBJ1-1	CASSRGQNEAFF	TGTGCCAGCAGCCGCGGACAGAATGAAGCTTTCTTT
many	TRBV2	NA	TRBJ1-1	CASSEQGNTEAFF	TGTGCCAGCAGTGAACAGGGGAACACTGAAGCTTTCTTT
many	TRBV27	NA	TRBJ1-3	CASGISGNTIYF	TGTGCCAGCGGAATCTCTGGAAACACCATATATTTT